The 5 T cell receptor beta chains below come from one sample, sequenced in a study of T cell repertoires in aging, cancer and after chemotherapy (dated by TCRdb to the late 2010s). The instrument given in TCRdb is Illumina MiSeq. Using a mixed TRB-A/B primer pool, multiplex touch-down PCR amplified rearranged TRB sequences covering the V, D and J segments. TCRdb trimmed public reads at Q25 via fastp, called clones via MiXCR and kept in-frame beta chains. A single entry per CDR3 protein holds the most common genes and DNA from its merged rows. This sample comprises about 5,000 distinct CDR3 sequences, about 30% of them detected only once. The ten largest clones take up around 14% of the sample. Instead of sorted cells or RNA, genomic DNA extracted from peripheral blood served as the source for amplifying TCR beta rearrangements. Sequencing used blood. The receptors derive from a human donor with a blood cancer.

This clonotype is judged medium-sized. The chain carries TRBV6-6 and TRBJ1-5; D not certain. There are 11 residues in the CDR3. Trimming removed 5 bases at V and 4 bases at J, with 3 bases between. Germline CDR1 is MNHNY and CDR2 is SVGAGI (reference sequence). CDR3 region: CASSTNQPQHF. CDR3 sequence (DNA): TGTGCCAGCAGTACGAATCAGCCCCAGCATTTT.

This clonotype was counted only a few times. The chain is built from TRBV20-1 and TRBJ1-1; D is uncertain. The CDR3 totals 11 residues. CDR1 is DFQATT, CDR2 SNEGSKA, per germline (reference sequence). V lost 0 bases, J lost 10 bases, and 9 bases lay in between. CDR3 loop: CSARDHTTAFF. For the CDR3, the DNA is TGCAGTGCTAGAGACCATACGACAGCTTTCTTT.

By sample fraction, this clonotype is medium-sized. This chain links TRBV6-5 with TRBJ1-2, with D maybe TRBD1 (6 bases). This CDR3 spans 16 amino acids. The V end lost 4 bases, the J end lost 9 bases, and 24 bases lay between the germline ends. The V gene's germline CDR1 is MNHEY and CDR2 SVGAGI. The CDR3 DNA follows: TGTGCCAGCAGTTCCCCCCGGGCGGGGGGGCTCAAAAGCTACACCTTC. This sequence encodes CASSSPRAGGLKSYTF.

V usage is TRBV30 and J usage is TRBJ2-1; 16 bases align to TRBD2. The germline gives CDR1 GTSNPN, CDR2 SVGIG (reference sequence). The trim removed 2 bases at V and 9 bases at J, leaving 10 bases unmatched. The CDR3 sequence is 17 residues long. The CDR3 here is CAWSRGTSGGGVGEQFF. The CDR3 DNA reads as TGTGCCTGGAGTAGGGGGACTAGCGGGGGGGGAGTCGGTGAGCAGTTCTTC.

This chain joins TRBV27 and TRBJ1-2; D might be TRBD1 (6 bases). The germline V gene encodes CDR1 MNHEY and CDR2 SMNVEV (reference sequence). The CDR3 runs 13 residues. V was cut by 1 base and J by 5 bases, with 8 bases left in between. The CDR3 sequence: CASSLLGAYGYTF. The CDR3 bases are TGTGCCAGCAGTTTATTGGGGGCGTATGGCTACACCTTC.